A selection of T cell receptor beta chains follows, all from one sample in a study of T cells in Graves' hyperthyroidism and ophthalmopathy. A single record per CDR3 protein comes from TCRdb applying MiXCR to the multiplex PCR reads. Counted here are a few hundred thousand distinct CDR3 sequences, around 42% occurring once; the ten biggest clones make up approximately 8.4%. The sample consisted of peripheral blood or thyroid tissue (not recorded which). These receptors all come from a woman under 30 with Graves' hyperthyroidism. CDR3s include the opening cysteine and the closing phenylalanine or tryptophan. D genes are given only for firm matches. Some rows mark clone size as missing; the rest say once, few, many or name a class of expanded clone.

V: TRBV20-1
J: TRBJ1-2
size: .
D: .
DNA: TGCAGTGCCAGACTAGATGGCTACACCTTC
CDR3: CSARLDGYTF

V: TRBV9
J: TRBJ1-6
size: many
D: .
DNA: TGTGCCAGCAGCGTAACAGGGTATAATTCACCCCTCCACTTT
CDR3: CASSVTGYNSPLHF

V: TRBV6-2/TRBV6-3
J: TRBJ1-1
size: .
D: .
DNA: TGTGCCAGCAGTTACCTAACGGGGAGCACTGAAGCTTTCTTT
CDR3: CASSYLTGSTEAFF

V: TRBV20-1
J: TRBJ1-1
size: many
D: .
DNA: TGCAGTGCTCTTTTCAGGGATACTGAAGCTTTCTTT
CDR3: CSALFRDTEAFF

V: TRBV19
J: TRBJ1-4
size: .
D: TRBD1
DNA: TGTGCCAGTACCAAGACAGGGGTCGGTGAAAAACTGTTTTTT
CDR3: CASTKTGVGEKLFF

V: TRBV9
J: TRBJ1-4
size: .
D: .
DNA: TGTGCCAGCAGCGTAGGGTCGTGGGGGGACGAAAAACTGTTTTTT
CDR3: CASSVGSWGDEKLFF

V: TRBV12-3/TRBV12-4
J: TRBJ2-5
size: .
D: .
DNA: TGTGCCAGCTCACCGCTCAAAGAAGAGACCCAGTACTTC
CDR3: CASSPLKEETQYF

V: TRBV7-2
J: TRBJ2-5
size: .
D: TRBD1
DNA: TGTGCCAGCAGCACCGGGACAGGGAGAGCGGACTTC
CDR3: CASSTGTGRADF

V: TRBV5-5
J: TRBJ1-4
size: many
D: .
DNA: TGTGCCAGCAGCTCGCTATATGAAAAACTGTTTTTT
CDR3: CASSSLYEKLFF

V: TRBV12-5
J: TRBJ2-2
size: .
D: .
DNA: TGTGCCAGCAGTTTGGTACTGCACGGGGTAAACACCGGGGAGCTGTTTTTT
CDR3: CASSLVLHGVNTGELFF

V: TRBV20-1
J: TRBJ2-1
size: few
D: TRBD2
DNA: TGCAGTGCTAGATCCTCTAGCGGCTACAATGAGCAGTTCTTC
CDR3: CSARSSSGYNEQFF

V: TRBV7-9
J: TRBJ2-2
size: many
D: TRBD2
DNA: TGTGCCAGCAGCCCAGGGTTAACTAGCGGAACCGGGGAGCTGTTTTTT
CDR3: CASSPGLTSGTGELFF

V: TRBV7-9
J: TRBJ2-2
size: few
D: .
DNA: TGTGCCAGCACGGACAGGGAGCTGTTTTTT
CDR3: CASTDRELFF

V: TRBV29-1
J: TRBJ1-6
size: .
D: .
DNA: TGCAGCGTGACCGGGACTCTAATTGGGGAATCACCCCTCCACTTT
CDR3: CSVTGTLIGESPLHF

V: TRBV10-3
J: TRBJ1-2
size: .
D: .
DNA: TGTGCCATCAGGGGGACTAGCGGGTTCACCTTC
CDR3: CAIRGTSGFTF

V: TRBV20-1
J: TRBJ1-6
size: .
D: .
DNA: TGCAGTGAATTGGGGGACTATAATTCACCCCTCCACTTT
CDR3: CSELGDYNSPLHF

V: TRBV29-1
J: TRBJ1-2
size: .
D: .
DNA: TGCAGCATACACTATGGCTACACCTTC
CDR3: CSIHYGYTF

V: TRBV24-1
J: TRBJ1-2
size: .
D: .
DNA: TGTGCCACCGGGGCGGACGACTATGGCTACACCTTC
CDR3: CATGADDYGYTF

V: TRBV25-1
J: TRBJ2-7
size: many
D: .
DNA: TGTGCCAGCAGTGATGGGGGATACTACGAGCAGTACTTC
CDR3: CASSDGGYYEQYF

V: TRBV7-7
J: TRBJ2-7
size: many
D: TRBD1
DNA: TGTGCCAGCAGCCTCGCACCCCCGGGACAGGGTTTCTACGAGCAGTACTTC
CDR3: CASSLAPPGQGFYEQYF

V: TRBV15
J: TRBJ2-7
size: .
D: .
DNA: TGTGCCACCAGCAGAGATCCACCGGGAGAGATCTGCAATGAGCAGTACTTC
CDR3: CATSRDPPGEICNEQYF

V: TRBV30
J: TRBJ2-7
size: .
D: .
DNA: TGTGCCTGGGGATTGGTTTCCTACGAGCAGTACTTC
CDR3: CAWGLVSYEQYF

V: TRBV27
J: TRBJ2-7
size: few
D: .
DNA: TGTGCCAGCAGTCCGAGGGGCAGATACGAGCAGTACTTC
CDR3: CASSPRGRYEQYF

V: TRBV12-3/TRBV12-4
J: TRBJ1-5
size: .
D: .
DNA: TGTGCCAGCAGAAGACAGTACGAGCAGCCCCAGCATTTT
CDR3: CASRRQYEQPQHF